This T cell receptor (beta chain) appears in the sequencing data of a study of OX40 agonist ivuxolimab in advanced cancers. Study-level points and caveats: Expanded peripheral T-cell antigen specificity went undetermined.

In regard to this clone: What it binds is not known.

Sequenced by immunoSEQ multiplex PCR; TCRdb stores in-frame clones only, minus some. The table shows under 80,000 clones, with about 90% occurring only once. With 1 base removed from V and 7 bases from J, the gap between germline ends came to 13 bases. Per the germline V gene, CDR1 is SGHVS and CDR2 is FQNEAQ. The CDR3 covers 14 residues. The chain links TRBV7-8 to TRBJ1-2; tentatively, D is TRBD1 (5 bases). Material: CD4+ or CD8+ T cells sorted from blood, obtained in a trial of the OX40 agonist ivuxolimab. This receptor was taken from an adult with an advanced solid tumor such as melanoma, head and neck, liver or kidney cancer. CDR3 coding DNA: TGTGCCAGCAGCTTAGAGGCAGGGCGGGCTGGCTACACCTTC. Translating it yields CASSLEAGRAGYTF.